The next 3 T cell receptor beta chains were all read from a single sample in a study of OX40 agonist ivuxolimab in advanced cancers. Clones were sequenced by immunoSEQ multiplex PCR, and TCRdb holds only the in-frame ones, with some missing. The repertoire consists of around 50,000 clones, with around 90% occurring once and the leading ten covering around half. The starting material was CD4+ or CD8+ T cells sorted from blood, obtained in a trial of the OX40 agonist ivuxolimab. The source of these receptors is an adult with an advanced solid tumor such as melanoma, head and neck, liver or kidney cancer.

J is TRBJ1-1 and V is TRBV7-9; no clear D. Trimming took off 3 bases at V and 1 base at J, with 12 bases between the two ends. The CDR3 sequence is 15 residues long. Germline CDR1 SEHNR, CDR2 FQNEAQ (reference sequence). The CDR3 nucleotides are TGTGCCAGCAGCTTCTCAACCGCCAAGAACACTGAAGCTTTCTTT. This sequence encodes CASSFSTAKNTEAFF.

The chain has TRBV4-1 and TRBJ1-1; D is unresolved. The CDR3 totals 13 residues. V was shortened by 1 base and J by 7 bases, with 10 bases between the two germline ends. Germline V gene lookup returns CDR1 MGHRA and CDR2 YSYEKL. CDR3 region: CASSQVGTLEAFF. As DNA, the CDR3 is TGCGCCAGCAGCCAAGTAGGAACCCTTGAAGCTTTCTTT.

This rearrangement joins TRBV4-2 to TRBJ1-4; D not resolved. Looked up from germline, CDR1 is LGHNA and CDR2 is YNFKEQ. The CDR3 runs 16 residues. Trimming stripped 2 bases from V and 2 bases from J, with 12 bases between. The CDR3 is CASSQTPSETNEKLFF. The CDR3 coding sequence is TGTGCCAGCAGCCAAACGCCTAGCGAGACTAATGAAAAACTGTTTTTT.